These 9 T cell receptor beta chains share one sample of origin, sequenced in a study of cytomegalovirus exposure and HLA in healthy donors (dated by TCRdb to between 2016 and 2019). Library prep was done by the immunoSEQ multiplex PCR assay. For the multiplex PCR, a mixture combining 60 forward primers for TCR Vbeta segments and 13 reverse primers for TCR Jbeta segments was used. The source is immuneACCESS, and TCRdb retained only in-frame sequences with V and J called. Part of the clones is not carried over; for the studies checked, unresolved V genes explain less than half of this, and the remainder is unexplained. This sample holds tens of thousands of clones; 7.6% were observed only once. The ten largest make up roughly 2.1% of the sample. Sequencing was done on a sample of PBMCs. These receptors came from a man aged 50-60 years in good health and CMV-seronegative.

This clone was seen more than once but under ten times. The gene calls are TRBV6-1 and TRBJ1-2; D remains unclear. Trimming removed 6 bases at V and 4 bases at J, with 6 bases between. Per germline, CDR1 MNHNS and CDR2 SASEGT. This CDR3 spans 11 amino acids. For the CDR3, the DNA is TGTGCCAGCAGGGGGAGCTATGGCTACACCTTC. This sequence encodes CASRGSYGYTF.

This clone has a handful of counts. The chain links TRBV2 to TRBJ1-2; 8 bases are shared with TRBD1. Trimming cost V 4 bases and J 7 bases; bases outside gene matches: 5. Germline V lookup: CDR1 SNHLY, CDR2 FYNNEI. The CDR3 sequence is 13 residues long. CDR3 protein: CASSAGQARGYTF. CDR3 in DNA: TGTGCCAGCAGTGCGGGACAGGCACGTGGCTACACCTTC.

This clone was seen more than once but under ten times. The genes are TRBV6-1 and TRBJ2-7; TRBD1 agrees at 10 bases. The CDR3 totals 14 residues. V dropped 4 bases and J dropped 4; count of bases not matched to a gene: 4. Germline CDR1 MNHNS, CDR2 SASEGT. The CDR3 here is CASSVRGQGYEQYF. The CDR3 coding sequence is TGTGCCAGCAGTGTCCGGGGACAGGGGTACGAGCAGTACTTC.

This clone showed up just a few times. This rearrangement joins TRBV28 to TRBJ1-1; 8 bases are a match to TRBD1. Trimming cost V 10 bases and J 5 bases; bases outside gene matches: 6. Germline V gives CDR1 MDHEN, CDR2 SYDVKM. This CDR3 region has 12 residues. In DNA, the CDR3 is TGTGCCACCCGGACAGGGAGTACTGAAGCTTTCTTT. Its protein is CATRTGSTEAFF. Filled out from reference TRBV28 and TRBJ1-1, the complete variable domain reads DVKVTQSSRYLVKRTGEKVFLECVQDMDHENMFWYRQDPGLGLRLIYFSYDVKMKEKGDIPEGYSVSREKKERFSLILESASTNQTSMYLCATRTGSTEAFFGQGTRLTVV.

The chain recombines TRBV10-3 with TRBJ2-3; TRBD2 matches 8 bases. The J segment lost 0 bases and the V segment lost 1 base, leaving 9 bases of the junction unmatched. The CDR3 is 18 amino acids. Germline V gene data show CDR1 as ENHRY and CDR2 as SYGVKD. DNA for the CDR3: TGTGCCATCAGTGAGTTTAGCCTAGCGGGCTCTAGCACAGATACGCAGTATTTT. As protein: CAISEFSLAGSSTDTQYF.

J is TRBJ1-5 and V is TRBV19; 7 bases agree with TRBD1. After removal of 6 bases from V and 10 bases from J, the junction contained 15 bases not matched to a gene. Germline-derived CDR1 and CDR2 are LNHDA and SQIVND (reference sequence). The CDR3 has 15 amino acids. CDR3: CASRSQGVHDIPQHF. The CDR3 region has the DNA TGTGCCAGTAGGTCCCAGGGGGTTCACGACATTCCCCAGCATTTT.

This clone was seen a handful of times. The chain is built from TRBV10-2 and TRBJ1-4, with D possibly TRBD1 on 5 matching bases. The germline V and J ends were trimmed by 3 bases and 2 bases, with 10 bases remaining between them. The V gene's germline CDR1 is WSHSY and CDR2 SAAADI. CDR3 length equals 15 residues. The DNA for the CDR3 is TGCGCCAGCAGTGACACCCAGGGTACTAATGAAAAACTGTTTTTT. This gives the protein CASSDTQGTNEKLFF.

This clone has just a few counts. CDR3 nucleotide sequence: TGTGCCAGCAGCTTAGCCCTAGCGAACACCGGGGAGCTGTTTTTT. Translation: CASSLALANTGELFF. This chain joins TRBV7-2 and TRBJ2-2, with D uncertain. Germline CDR1 and CDR2: SGHTA and FQGNSA. V dropped 0 bases and J dropped 0 bases, with 5 bases sitting between them. The CDR3 is 15 residues long.

This clone was seen a handful of times. The chain joins TRBV11-2 to TRBJ1-1; D is unresolved. The CDR3 sequence is 14 residues long. CDR1 and CDR2 (germline): SGHAT, FQNNGV. Trimming stripped 0 bases from V and 14 bases from J, with 19 bases between. Here the CDR3 reads CASSLDGQVLPIFF. CDR3 bases: TGTGCCAGCAGCTTAGATGGGCAGGTTCTACCCATATTCTTT.